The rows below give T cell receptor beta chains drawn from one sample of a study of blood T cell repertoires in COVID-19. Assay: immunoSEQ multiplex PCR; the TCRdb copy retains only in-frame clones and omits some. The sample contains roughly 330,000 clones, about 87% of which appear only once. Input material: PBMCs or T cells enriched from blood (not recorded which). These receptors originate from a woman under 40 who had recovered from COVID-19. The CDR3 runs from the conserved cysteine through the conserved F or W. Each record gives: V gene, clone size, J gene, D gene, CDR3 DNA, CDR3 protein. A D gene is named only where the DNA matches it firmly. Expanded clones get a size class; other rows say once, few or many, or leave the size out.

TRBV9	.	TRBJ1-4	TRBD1	TGTGCCAGCAGCCCTACAGGGGGCGCGGGGGAAAAACTGTTTTTT	CASSPTGGAGEKLFF
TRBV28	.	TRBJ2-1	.	TGTGCCAGCAGTTTGAGGGGGGGGGCGTACAATGAGCAGTTCTTC	CASSLRGGAYNEQFF
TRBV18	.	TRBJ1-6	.	TGTGCCAGCTCAAGCGAGCAGGGCCATTGGGCCCTCCACTTT	CASSSEQGHWALHF
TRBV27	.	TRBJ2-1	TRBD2	TGTGCCAGCAGTAGGCTAGCGGGGAGAGCGTCCTACAATGAGCAGTTCTTC	CASSRLAGRASYNEQFF
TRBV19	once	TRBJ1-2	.	TGTGCCAGTAGTATAGGGACAGTTAGATATGGCTACACCTTC	CASSIGTVRYGYTF
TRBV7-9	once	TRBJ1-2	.	TGTGCCAGCAGCCCCGGGTCGCGCTATGGCTACACCTTC	CASSPGSRYGYTF
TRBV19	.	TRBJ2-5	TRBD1	TGTGCCAGTAGTCTCGGGACAGGAGAAGAGACCCAGTACTTC	CASSLGTGEETQYF
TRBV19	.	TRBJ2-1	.	TGTGCCAGTAGTCTTTTTTACAGGGCCAGCTCCTACAATGAGCAGTTCTTC	CASSLFYRASSYNEQFF
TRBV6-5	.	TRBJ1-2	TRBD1	TGTGCCAGCAGCCGGACAGGGGATGGCTACACCTTC	CASSRTGDGYTF
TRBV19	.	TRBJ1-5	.	TGTGCCAGTAGTTTATCTAATCAGCCCCAGCATTTT	CASSLSNQPQHF
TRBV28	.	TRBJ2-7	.	TGTGCCAGCAGATTCCCCGGGACACACGAGCAGTACTTC	CASRFPGTHEQYF
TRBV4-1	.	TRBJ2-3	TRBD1	TGCGCCAGCAGCCCCCGGACCGGGACAGGGGGCGAGACTTCCACGCAGTATTTT	CASSPRTGTGGETSTQYF
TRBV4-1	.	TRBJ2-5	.	TGCGCCAGCAGCCAAGGACTGGAGGTAATCCAGTACTTC	CASSQGLEVIQYF
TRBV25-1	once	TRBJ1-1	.	TGTGCCAGCAGGAACAGGGCTGGCGCTTTCTTT	CASRNRAGAFF
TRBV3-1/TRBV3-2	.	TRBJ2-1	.	TGTGCCAGCAGCCAAGGGCAACGCGGGTCCATTGAGCAGTTCTTC	CASSQGQRGSIEQFF
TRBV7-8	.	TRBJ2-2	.	TGTGCCAGCAGCCAAATGAGGGCAGGGGAGCTGTTTTTT	CASSQMRAGELFF
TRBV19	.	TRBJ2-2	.	TGTGCCAGTAGTATCCGGACCGGGGAGCTGTTTTTT	CASSIRTGELFF
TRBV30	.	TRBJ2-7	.	TGTGCCTGGAGTGGAGCAGGGTCCTACGAGCAGTACTTC	CAWSGAGSYEQYF
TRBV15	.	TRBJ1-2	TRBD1	TGTGCCACCAGCAGGGAGACAGGGTTGAACTATGGCTACACCTTC	CATSRETGLNYGYTF
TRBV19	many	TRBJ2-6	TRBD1	TGTGCCAGTAGTGAGGGACAGATCTCTGGGGCCAACGTCCTGACTTTC	CASSEGQISGANVLTF
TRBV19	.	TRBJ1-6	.	TGTGCCAGTAGCAACAGGGCCCTTTCACCCCTCCACTTT	CASSNRALSPLHF
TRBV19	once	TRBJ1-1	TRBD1	TGTGCCAGTAGTATCCCTCGCCAGGGGGCTCTCGCTTTCTTT	CASSIPRQGALAFF
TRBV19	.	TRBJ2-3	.	TGTGCCAGTAGTATAGATCGGCAGGGTGGAGATACGCAGTATTTT	CASSIDRQGGDTQYF